The source of this T cell receptor (beta chain) is a study of T cells in Graves' hyperthyroidism and ophthalmopathy (dated by TCRdb to the late 2010s). Background on the whole study: Peripheral blood was sampled at the time of initial diagnosis, prior to any treatment. To identify TCR V-J signatures that set the groups apart, the researchers used a discovery cohort of 100 patients, made up of 40 to 45 with Graves' ophthalmopathy and some 55 with stable Graves' hyperthyroidism. An independent validation cohort of 18 to 20 hyperthyroidism patients and about 16 patients who later progressed to ophthalmopathy tested prospective prediction of ophthalmopathy. The 90 to 100 discovery patients were randomly split 7:3 into training and test sets. In addition, the study compared T-cell repertoires in thyroid tissue and in blood from about 6 Graves' hyperthyroidism patients. Once sampling was done, hyperthyroidism patients were given methimazole at a starting dose of 30 mg daily, whereas ophthalmopathy patients were given high-dose intravenous methylprednisolone. The paper describes TCR Vbeta CDR3 sequencing of 135 peripheral blood samples, made up of approximately 40 ophthalmopathy patients, roughly 72 hyperthyroidism patients and some 17 progressor patients.

Graves' hyperthyroidism was defined as stable when no progression to ophthalmopathy occurred over 18 months of follow-up. The hyperthyroidism patients were between 18 and 65 years old and newly diagnosed, with a disease duration of less than 2 months. Patients with uncontrolled infections, other autoimmune diseases, pregnancy or lactation were excluded. Diagnoses relied on clinical symptoms, serum thyroxine and TRAb, thyroid ultrasound and orbital computed tomography. Ficoll-Paque density gradient centrifugation was used to isolate PBMCs from approximately 10 ml of fresh peripheral blood. Total RNA was extracted using Trizol reagent, and RNA quality was assessed on an Agilent 2100 Bioanalyzer. This clonotype has a count of ten or more. Its antigen specificity is not known. Nothing much larger sits one base from this clone, and base qualities are not available. Amplification of TCR beta CDR3 regions was carried out from RNA transcripts. The first round of RT-PCR for the TCR CDR3 was performed with the HTBI primer set and the Qiagen OneStep RT-PCR kit. Libraries were constructed in a second round of multiplex PCR, after which size selection and purification were performed. Libraries were sequenced paired-end with 100 bp reads on an Illumina HiSeq2000. Concerning the study's data processing: Raw data were processed with SOAPnuke, discarding reads with adapters, uncalled bases, mean Phred below 15, or no exact constant-primer or identifier match. High-quality paired reads were merged using COPE v1.2.5, and each unique nucleotide sequence was defined as a clonotype. Clonotypes were aligned to IMGT TRBV, TRBD and TRBJ reference segments using MiTCR v1.1. The analysis included only V-J combinations with a frequency above 0.0001, which together covered more than 98% of the repertoires. The TCS score was defined as the ratio of F50 (clonal expansion) to E x V (chaos), calculated using BLOSUM62-based TCRdist between CDR3 peptides within each V-J. Welch's t-statistics and random forest reduced several hundred V-J features to 10 to 15, which were used in a naive Bayes classifier (R e1071). The public reads were run again by TCRdb, first through fastp at Q25 and then through MiXCR, and only productive beta chains were kept. Rows matching on CDR3 protein sequence are summarized as one entry with the most common DNA and genes. The authors' filters were not applied to this entry. The sample table lists fewer than 650,000 distinct CDR3 sequences, less than 15% of them with a count of one. The biggest ten clones account for roughly 13% of the sample.

Overall results and qualifications from the work: During validation, the model predicted progression to ophthalmopathy a median of around 6 months ahead of onset, with approximately 71% sensitivity and 72.22% specificity. Most expanded thyroid clonotypes (frequency above 0.001) were also detected in blood, suggesting blood repertoires may reflect thyroid immune responses. Ophthalmopathy was separated from stable hyperthyroidism by a 13 V-J signature model, with over 85% sensitivity and roughly 81% specificity obtained in cross-validation and 80%/75% obtained in testing. No statistical method was used to set the sample size in advance, and investigators knew the group allocation.

V is pared back by 3 bases and J by 3 bases, with 17 bases lying between the germline termini. Measured from the cysteine to the phenylalanine, the CDR3 is 17 residues long. Kept here is only the CDR3 DNA, which spans 51 bases and is read in frame from base 1. From the germline V gene, CDR1 is KGHDR and CDR2 is SFDVKD. The chain is assembled from TRBV24-1 and TRBJ1-5; the D segment could be TRBD1, given 5 matching bases. Sequencing was carried out using blood. This receptor was obtained from a woman in her forties with Graves' hyperthyroidism. CDR3 sequence: CATSDRGDRGANQPQHF. The nucleotides are TGTGCCACCAGTGATCGAGGGGATCGGGGTGCCAATCAGCCCCAGCATTTT.